The 28 T cell receptor beta chains listed next were all sequenced from one sample in a study of cytomegalovirus exposure and HLA in healthy donors. This PCR relied on a set of 60 Vbeta primers and 13 Jbeta primers. The table came from immunoSEQ multiplex PCR; TCRdb's copy has only in-frame clones and leaves some out. The sample contains tens of thousands of clones, roughly 76% of which appear only once. The sequencing input was PBMCs. The source of these receptors is a woman aged 25-40 years in good health and CMV-seronegative.

This clone turned up a few times. The chain couples TRBV27 to TRBJ2-1; 11 bases match TRBD2. Germline values: CDR1 MNHEY, CDR2 SMNVEV (reference sequence). The J segment lost 8 bases and the V segment lost 0 bases, leaving 6 bases of the junction unmatched. The CDR3 has 16 residues. The chain's CDR3 is CASSLSTSGIAYEQFF. The DNA for the CDR3 is TGTGCCAGCAGTTTATCGACTAGCGGGATAGCCTATGAGCAGTTCTTC.

The rearrangement links TRBV10-3 to TRBJ1-2; TRBD1 agrees at 9 bases. This CDR3 is built from 12 residues. CDR1 and CDR2 from the germline V gene are ENHRY and SYGVKD. After removal of 6 bases from V and 7 bases from J, the junction contained 3 bases not matched to a gene. CDR3 residues: CAIRDRGGGYTF. The DNA of the CDR3 is TGTGCCATCAGAGACAGGGGGGGTGGCTACACCTTC.

The rearrangement uses TRBV5-1 and TRBJ1-2; 8 bases match TRBD1. The CDR3 covers 15 residues. Germline assignment: CDR1 SGHRS and CDR2 YFSETQ. Trimming removed 0 bases from V and 6 bases from J; junction bases left unmatched: 7. CDR3 in amino acids: CASSLEGQGGNGYTF. The CDR3 bases are TGCGCCAGCAGCTTGGAAGGACAGGGTGGAAATGGCTACACCTTC.

The chain carries TRBV6-1 and TRBJ1-5; possibly TRBD1 for D (5 bases). The CDR3 contains 13 residues. The germline V gene encodes CDR1 MNHNS and CDR2 SASEGT. V was trimmed by 4 bases and J by 6 bases, leaving 10 bases between them. The CDR3, as DNA: TGTGCCAGCAGTGGGGCAGGGTTTCAGCCCCAGCATTTT. Protein sequence: CASSGAGFQPQHF.

This clone has a handful of counts. The chain links TRBV6-5 to TRBJ2-5; 7 bases match TRBD2. CDR3 length equals 13 residues. Germline trimming cut 7 bases from V and 3 bases from J; bases unmatched to any gene: 5. Germline lookup yields CDR1 MNHEY and CDR2 SVGAGI. This CDR3 is CASTLAGEETQYF. In nucleotides, the CDR3 is TGTGCCAGCACCCTCGCGGGGGAAGAGACCCAGTACTTC.

The chain combines TRBV2 with TRBJ2-7; 9 nucleotides align to TRBD2. CDR1 and CDR2 (germline): SNHLY, FYNNEI. J gave up 6 bases and V 7 bases, and 7 bases lay outside the gene matches. The CDR3 covers 13 residues. CDR3 amino acids: CASMTSGGGEQYF. The CDR3 region has the DNA TGTGCCAGCATGACTAGCGGAGGGGGCGAGCAGTACTTC.

V is TRBV7-3 and J is TRBJ1-1, with D possibly TRBD1 on 5 matching bases. The V and J ends lost 5 bases and 3 bases respectively, with 13 bases between them. This CDR3 comprises 14 residues. Germline values: CDR1 SGHTA, CDR2 FQGTGA. The CDR3 coding sequence is TGTGCCAGCAGCCACGGTCGGGGGGACACTGAAGCTTTCTTT. Its translation is CASSHGRGDTEAFF.

V usage is TRBV2 and J usage is TRBJ2-7, with 11 bases fitting TRBD2. V gave up 9 bases and J gave up 3 bases; unmatched junction bases: 4. Germline CDR1 SNHLY, CDR2 FYNNEI. CDR3 size: 13 residues. The CDR3 region has the DNA TGTGCCAGTAGCGGGAGGGCTCTCTACGAGCAGTACTTC. This gives the protein CASSGRALYEQYF.

The V call is TRBV28, the J call TRBJ1-2, with D unclear. The V end was cut by 2 bases, the J end by 7 bases, with 8 bases between. CDR3 length equals 12 residues. CDR1 is MDHEN and CDR2 is SYDVKM in the germline V gene. CDR3 coding DNA: TGTGCCAGCAGTTTAGCCGAGGGTGGCTACACCTTC. Its translation: CASSLAEGGYTF.

V and J are TRBV25-1 and TRBJ2-7, with 12 bases identical to TRBD2. This CDR3 comprises 17 residues. CDR1 and CDR2 from the germline V gene are MGHDK and SYGVNS. The J segment lost 6 bases and the V segment lost 6 bases, leaving 15 bases of the junction unmatched. The CDR3 region is CASRETGLAGEAGEQYF. The CDR3 nucleotides are TGTGCCAGCAGGGAAACGGGACTAGCGGGCGAAGCTGGCGAGCAGTACTTC.

The chain has TRBV28 and TRBJ2-2, with 10 bases lining up with TRBD2. The CDR3 spans 17 residues. CDR1 MDHEN and CDR2 SYDVKM come from the germline V gene. Trimming cost V 3 bases and J 5 bases; bases outside gene matches: 9. The CDR3 DNA sequence: TGTGCCAGCAGTTTTCTGTCACTAGCGGGAAGAACCGGGGAGCTGTTTTTT. It is translated as CASSFLSLAGRTGELFF.

The chain employs TRBV18 and TRBJ1-1; D uncertain. The CDR3 has 13 residues. Trimming cost V 3 bases and J 2 bases, with 7 bases left between them. Germline V CDR1 and CDR2: KGHSH, LQKENI. The CDR3 protein is CASSPERNTEAFF. In DNA, the CDR3 is TGTGCCAGCTCACCTGAGAGAAACACTGAAGCTTTCTTT.

The rearrangement uses TRBV19 and TRBJ2-6, with 7 nucleotides matching TRBD1. Germline values: CDR1 LNHDA, CDR2 SQIVND (reference sequence). The CDR3 is made up of 19 amino acids. V was pared by 3 bases and J by 4 bases, with 15 bases of the junction left unmatched. The DNA of the CDR3 is TGTGCCAGTAGTATCCCCCGCGCGACAGGGTCAAAGGGGGCCAACGTCCTGACTTTC. Translating it yields CASSIPRATGSKGANVLTF.

V usage is TRBV27 and J usage is TRBJ2-7; unclear D gene. V was clipped by 6 bases and J by 3 bases, with 9 bases between them. This CDR3 spans 12 amino acids. Germline V gives CDR1 MNHEY, CDR2 SMNVEV (reference sequence). Written as DNA, the CDR3 is TGTGCCAGCAGGGGCCTCGGCTACGAGCAGTACTTC. As protein: CASRGLGYEQYF.

There are a few counts of this clone. This rearrangement joins TRBV29-1 to TRBJ2-7; the match to TRBD1 covers 7 bases. The ends lost 5 bases at V and 7 bases at J; junction bases unmatched: 11. Germline CDR1 is SQVTM and CDR2 is ANQGSEA. The CDR3 is 13 amino acids. The CDR3 region has the DNA TGCAGCGTTTTACCCCGACAGGGTTCGGAGCAGTACTTC. Protein product: CSVLPRQGSEQYF.

The chain links TRBV2 to TRBJ2-1; 7 positions match TRBD1. Germline V gene sequence: CDR1 SNHLY, CDR2 FYNNEI. The CDR3 covers 13 residues. Trimming cost V 8 bases and J 8 bases; bases outside gene matches: 9. This CDR3 reads CASLPDRVHEQFF. In nucleotides, the CDR3 is TGTGCCAGCCTTCCTGACAGGGTACATGAGCAGTTCTTC.

The J gene is TRBJ2-2, the V gene TRBV7-6, with 8 bases identical to TRBD1. Per the germline V gene, CDR1 is SGHVS and CDR2 is FNYEAQ. Losses at the gene ends were 4 bases for V and 4 bases for J; bases not matched to a gene: 8. This CDR3 contains 16 residues. Here the CDR3 reads CASSSRRTGTTGELFF. For the CDR3, the DNA is TGTGCCAGCAGCTCGAGGCGGACAGGGACCACCGGGGAGCTGTTTTTT.

V and J are TRBV6-1 and TRBJ2-3, with TRBD2 matching over 8 bases. The germline gives CDR1 MNHNS, CDR2 SASEGT. CDR3 length equals 13 residues. Trimming took 6 bases from V and 10 from J; bases not matched to a gene: 9. CDR3 nucleotide sequence: TGTGCCAGCAGCGGGACTAGTGGGTATGCGCAGTATTTT. Its protein product is CASSGTSGYAQYF.

The gene calls are TRBV27 and TRBJ2-1, with TRBD2 matching over 9 bases. Germline assignment: CDR1 MNHEY and CDR2 SMNVEV (reference sequence). The CDR3 runs to 16 residues. The V and J ends lost 2 bases and 5 bases, in that order; junction bases with no gene match: 7. CDR3 DNA sequence: TGTGCCAGCAGTTTAGGGGTAGCGGGAGTTCACAATGAGCAGTTCTTC. Translating it yields CASSLGVAGVHNEQFF.

This chain connects TRBV28 to TRBJ2-7; TRBD1 matches 10 bases. Germline V gene sequence: CDR1 MDHEN, CDR2 SYDVKM. J lost 5 bases, V lost 5 bases, and 9 bases had no gene match. The CDR3 totals 15 residues. The CDR3 DNA follows: TGTGCCAGCAGTGAGACCGGGACAGGGGTCGACGAGCAGTACTTC. This translates into CASSETGTGVDEQYF.

The chain recombines TRBV6-5 with TRBJ2-7, with 10 nucleotides matching TRBD1. There are 13 residues in the CDR3. Germline assignment: CDR1 MNHEY and CDR2 SVGAGI. The trim removed 7 bases at V and 3 bases at J, leaving 3 bases unmatched. The CDR3 loop is CASKRDRGYEQYF. CDR3 coding DNA: TGTGCCAGCAAAAGGGACAGGGGCTACGAGCAGTACTTC.

V usage is TRBV13 and J usage is TRBJ2-7, with 9 bases aligning to TRBD1. J was trimmed by 2 bases and V by 5 bases; bases with no gene match: 7. The germline V gene encodes CDR1 PRHDT and CDR2 FYEKMQ (reference sequence). The CDR3 contains 15 residues. The CDR3 nucleotides are TGTGCCAGCAGCCCTTCGGGACAGGGTACCTACGAGCAGTACTTC. Amino acids: CASSPSGQGTYEQYF.

In this sample, this clone turned up once. The CDR3 DNA follows: TGTGCCAGCAGCCTCGAACAGGGCCTATACGAGCAGTACTTC. Translating it yields CASSLEQGLYEQYF. V usage is TRBV9 and J usage is TRBJ2-7; possible D gene TRBD1, 6 bases. The CDR3 spans 14 residues. Trimming pared 4 bases from V and 4 bases from J, leaving 15 bases between. Germline V CDR1 and CDR2: SGDLS, YYNGEE. Based on the CDR3 plus reference TRBV9 and TRBJ2-7, the full variable domain is DSGVTQTPKHLITATGQRVTLRCSPRSGDLSVYWYQQSLDQGLQFLIQYYNGEERAKGNILERFSAQQFPDLHSELNLSSLELGDSALYFCASSLEQGLYEQYFGPGTRLTVT.

This chain links TRBV2 with TRBJ2-1; 9 nucleotides line up with TRBD2. The J segment lost 7 bases and the V segment lost 6 bases, leaving 10 bases of the junction unmatched. Germline CDR1 and CDR2: SNHLY and FYNNEI. The CDR3 spans 15 residues. CDR3 nucleotides: TGTGCCAGCAGGGTACTAGCGGGCCCTGGGAATGAGCAGTTCTTC. Translation gives CASRVLAGPGNEQFF.

The rearrangement joins TRBV11-2 to TRBJ2-5; the match to TRBD2 covers 11 bases. Germline trimming cut 4 bases from V and 3 bases from J; bases unmatched to any gene: 10. Germline V gene data show CDR1 as SGHAT and CDR2 as FQNNGV. CDR3 length equals 17 residues. The CDR3 loop is CASSSSLAGDLKETQYF. In nucleotides, the CDR3 is TGTGCCAGCAGCTCATCACTAGCGGGGGACCTGAAAGAGACCCAGTACTTC.

The J gene is TRBJ2-1, the V gene TRBV7-9; tentatively, D is TRBD1 (6 bases). Germline CDR1 and CDR2: SEHNR and FQNEAQ (reference sequence). V was clipped by 5 bases and J by 3 bases, with 11 bases between them. CDR3 length equals 14 residues. This chain's CDR3 is CASSPGQYYNEQFF. The CDR3 DNA is TGTGCCAGCAGCCCAGGACAGTACTACAATGAGCAGTTCTTC.

For this clone: Germline and junction disagree at one end, which may indicate a read error. This chain connects TRBV7-7 to TRBJ1-3; 8 bases line up with TRBD1. Germline lookup yields CDR1 SSHAT and CDR2 FNYEAQ (reference sequence). This CDR3 is built from 15 residues. The CDR3 sequence: CASSLEAGGTNTIYF. Here the CDR3 DNA reads TGTGCTAGCAGCTTAGAGGCAGGGGGCACGAACACCATATATTTT.

The table lists this clone with a few counts. The chain is built from TRBV29-1 and TRBJ1-3, with D possibly matching TRBD1 (5 bases). The CDR3 length is 15 residues. Germline lookup yields CDR1 SQVTM and CDR2 ANQGSEA. The germline V and J ends were trimmed by 5 bases and 0 bases, with 14 bases remaining between them. CDR3 nucleotide sequence: TGCAGCGTTACAGGTCTCGGAAACTCTGGAAACACCATATATTTT. This codes for CSVTGLGNSGNTIYF.